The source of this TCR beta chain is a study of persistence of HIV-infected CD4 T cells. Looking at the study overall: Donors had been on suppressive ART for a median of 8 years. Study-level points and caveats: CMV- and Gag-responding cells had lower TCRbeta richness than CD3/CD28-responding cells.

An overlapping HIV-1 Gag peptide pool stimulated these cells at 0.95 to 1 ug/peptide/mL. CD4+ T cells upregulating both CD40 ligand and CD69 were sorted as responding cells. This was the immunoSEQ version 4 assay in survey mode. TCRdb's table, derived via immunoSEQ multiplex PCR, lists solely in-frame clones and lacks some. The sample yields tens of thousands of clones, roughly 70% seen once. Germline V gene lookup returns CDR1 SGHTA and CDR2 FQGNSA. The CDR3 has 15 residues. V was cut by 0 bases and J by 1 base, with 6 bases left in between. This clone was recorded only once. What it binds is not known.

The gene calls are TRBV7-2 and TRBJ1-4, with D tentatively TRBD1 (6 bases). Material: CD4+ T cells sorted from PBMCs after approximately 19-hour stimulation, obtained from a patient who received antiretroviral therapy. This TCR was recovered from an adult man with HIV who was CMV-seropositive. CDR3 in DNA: TGTGCCAGCAGCTTAGCAGGGGGAACTAATGAAAAACTGTTTTTT. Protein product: CASSLAGGTNEKLFF.